This T cell receptor beta chain was sequenced for a study of PD-L1 blockade in urothelial cancer. As for time point: peripheral blood 6 weeks after treatment start. Libraries were prepared by immunoSEQ multiplex PCR; TCRdb keeps only in-frame clonotypes and omits some of them. This table has over 20,000 clones, about 93% appearing once. V dropped 4 bases and J dropped 7 bases, with 9 bases sitting between them. This CDR3 spans 12 amino acids. Germline V lookup: CDR1 SGHVS, CDR2 FNYEAQ. This clone was seen once. The V gene is TRBV7-6, the J gene TRBJ2-3; D remains unclear. The sample consisted of PBMCs, taken around atezolizumab (anti-PD-L1) treatment. The TCR sequence derives from a woman in her fifties or sixties with urothelial cancer. CDR3 nucleotides: TGTGCCAGCAGCTCACCCAGGAATACGCAGTATTTT. This codes for CASSSPRNTQYF.